This T cell receptor beta chain was recorded in a study of cytomegalovirus exposure and HLA in healthy donors. Study-wide results and caveats: Highly shared variants forming one cluster were likely a sequencing artifact.

This PCR relied on a set of 60 Vbeta primers and 13 Jbeta primers. The assay was immunoSEQ multiplex PCR, and TCRdb's table has in-frame clones only and misses some. Among some 190,000 clones listed, roughly four fifths were seen once. Healthy bone marrow donors supplied every sample. To note about this clone: No antigen is known for it.

This TCR was sampled from a man between 18 and 29 years old in good health and CMV-seronegative. Material: PBMCs.

CDR3: CASSQDLTGPTAEAFF. CDR3 sequence (DNA): TGCGCCAGCAGCCAAGATCTTACAGGCCCGACCGCTGAAGCTTTCTTT. This rearrangement joins TRBV4-3 to TRBJ1-1; tentative D call: TRBD1 (5 bases). Trimming removed 0 bases from V and 6 bases from J, with 17 bases in between. The CDR3 extends over 16 amino acids. Germline lookup yields CDR1 LGHNA and CDR2 YSLEER.